Here is one T cell receptor (beta chain) with its context. V was clipped by 6 bases and J by 2 bases, with 8 bases between them. The CDR3 covers 13 residues. Germline assignment: CDR1 MNHEY and CDR2 SVGAGI. The protocol was immunoSEQ multiplex PCR, while the TCRdb copy is restricted to in-frame clones and leaves out a portion. The sample gives approximately 110,000 clones, around 90% of which show up once; roughly 5.3% is in the top ten. The data originate from a study of T cell responses to AZD1222 COVID-19 vaccine. The starting material was peripheral blood, obtained on day 0 of AZD1222 vaccination. The chain carries TRBV6-5 and TRBJ1-5, with D unresolved. The source is an adult in good health. The CDR3 here is CASRGSGNQPQHF. The CDR3 DNA follows: TGTGCCAGCAGGGGGAGCGGCAATCAGCCCCAGCATTTT.